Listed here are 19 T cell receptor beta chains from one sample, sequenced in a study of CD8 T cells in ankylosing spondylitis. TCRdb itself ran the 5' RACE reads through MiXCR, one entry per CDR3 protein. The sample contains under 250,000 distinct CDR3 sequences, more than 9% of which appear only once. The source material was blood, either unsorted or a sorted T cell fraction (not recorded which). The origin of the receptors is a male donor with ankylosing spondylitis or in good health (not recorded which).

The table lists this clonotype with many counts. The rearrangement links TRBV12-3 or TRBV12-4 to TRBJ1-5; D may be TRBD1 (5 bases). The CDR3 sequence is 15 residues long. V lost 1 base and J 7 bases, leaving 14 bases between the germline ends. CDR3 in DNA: TGTGCCAGCAGTTTAGGGTTCGGGGGGAGGCAGCCCCAGCATTTT. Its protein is CASSLGFGGRQPQHF.

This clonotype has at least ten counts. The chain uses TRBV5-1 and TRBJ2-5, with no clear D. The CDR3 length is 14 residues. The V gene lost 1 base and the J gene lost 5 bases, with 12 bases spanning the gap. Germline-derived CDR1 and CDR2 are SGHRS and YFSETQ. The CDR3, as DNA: TGCGCCAGCAGCTTGTTGAGTACACAGGAGACCCAGTACTTC. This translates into CASSLLSTQETQYF.

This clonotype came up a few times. The chain's CDR3 is CASSQQLALSPTDTQYF. The CDR3 nucleotides are TGTGCCAGCAGCCAACAGCTAGCATTATCCCCCACAGATACGCAGTATTTT. The chain links TRBV4-2 to TRBJ2-3, with a tentative D call TRBD2 (5 bases). The V gene lost 2 bases and the J gene lost 2 bases, with 17 bases spanning the gap. This CDR3 has 17 residues. Per germline, CDR1 LGHNA and CDR2 YNFKEQ.

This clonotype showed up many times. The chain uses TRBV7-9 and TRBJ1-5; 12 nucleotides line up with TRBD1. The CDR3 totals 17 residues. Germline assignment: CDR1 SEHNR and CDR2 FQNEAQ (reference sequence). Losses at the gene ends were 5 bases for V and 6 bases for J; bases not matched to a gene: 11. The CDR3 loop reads CASSPYPGQGASQPQHF. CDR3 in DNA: TGTGCCAGCAGCCCCTACCCGGGACAGGGGGCTAGTCAGCCCCAGCATTTT.

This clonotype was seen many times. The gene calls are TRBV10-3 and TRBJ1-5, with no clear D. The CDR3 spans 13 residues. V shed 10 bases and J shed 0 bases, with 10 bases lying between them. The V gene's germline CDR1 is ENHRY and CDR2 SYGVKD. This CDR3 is CASRRDSNQPQHF. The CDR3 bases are TGTGCCAGCAGGAGGGATAGCAATCAGCCCCAGCATTTT.

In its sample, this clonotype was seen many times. This chain's CDR3 is CSARATSGYNEQFF. The CDR3 bases are TGCAGTGCTAGAGCGACTAGCGGATACAATGAGCAGTTCTTC. The chain uses TRBV20-1 and TRBJ2-1, with 9 bases that match TRBD2. The CDR3 covers 14 residues. The germline gives CDR1 DFQATT, CDR2 SNEGSKA (reference sequence). V gave up 1 base and J gave up 4 bases; unmatched junction bases: 2.

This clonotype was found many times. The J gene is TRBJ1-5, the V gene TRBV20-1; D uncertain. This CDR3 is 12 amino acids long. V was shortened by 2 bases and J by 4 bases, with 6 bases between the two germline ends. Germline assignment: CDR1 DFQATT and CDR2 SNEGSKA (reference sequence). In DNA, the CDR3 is TGCAGTGCTAGAAAACGGAATCAGCCCCAGCATTTT. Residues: CSARKRNQPQHF.

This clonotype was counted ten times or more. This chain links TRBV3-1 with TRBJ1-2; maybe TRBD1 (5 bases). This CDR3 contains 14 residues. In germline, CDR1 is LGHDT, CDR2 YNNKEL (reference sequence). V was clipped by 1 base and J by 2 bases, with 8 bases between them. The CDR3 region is CASSQAEGNYGYTF. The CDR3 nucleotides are TGTGCCAGCAGCCAAGCGGAGGGGAACTATGGCTACACCTTC.

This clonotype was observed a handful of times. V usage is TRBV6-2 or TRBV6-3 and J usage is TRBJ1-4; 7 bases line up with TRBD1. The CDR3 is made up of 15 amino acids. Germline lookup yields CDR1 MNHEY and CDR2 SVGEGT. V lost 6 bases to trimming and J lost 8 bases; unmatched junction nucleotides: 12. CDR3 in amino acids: CASSLMGQLGEKLFF. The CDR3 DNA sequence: TGTGCCAGCAGCCTTATGGGACAGCTTGGCGAAAAACTGTTTTTT.

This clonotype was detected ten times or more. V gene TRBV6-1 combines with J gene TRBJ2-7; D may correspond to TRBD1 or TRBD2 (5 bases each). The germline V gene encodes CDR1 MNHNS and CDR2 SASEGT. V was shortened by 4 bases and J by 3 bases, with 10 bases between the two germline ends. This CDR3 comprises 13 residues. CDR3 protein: CASSGDGFYEQYF. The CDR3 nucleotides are TGTGCCAGCAGTGGGGACGGTTTCTACGAGCAGTACTTC.

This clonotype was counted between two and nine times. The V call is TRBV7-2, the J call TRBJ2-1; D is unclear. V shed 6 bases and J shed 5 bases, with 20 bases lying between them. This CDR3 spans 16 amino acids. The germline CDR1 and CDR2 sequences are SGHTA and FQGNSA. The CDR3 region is CASSIGSAAANNEQFF. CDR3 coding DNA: TGTGCCAGCAGTATAGGATCGGCGGCGGCTAACAATGAGCAGTTCTTC.

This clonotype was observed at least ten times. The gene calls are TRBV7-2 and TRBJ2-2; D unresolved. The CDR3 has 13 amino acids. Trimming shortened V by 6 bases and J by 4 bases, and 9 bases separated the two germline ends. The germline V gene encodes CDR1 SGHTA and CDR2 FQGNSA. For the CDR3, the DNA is TGTGCCAGCAGTTCGCCGAGCACCGGGGAGCTGTTTTTT. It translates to CASSSPSTGELFF.

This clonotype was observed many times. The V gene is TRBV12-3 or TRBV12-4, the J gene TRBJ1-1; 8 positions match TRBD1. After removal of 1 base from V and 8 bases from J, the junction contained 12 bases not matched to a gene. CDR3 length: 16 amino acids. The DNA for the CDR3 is TGTGCCAGCAGTTTAGGGTGGGGACAGGTGAAGCGAGAAGCTTTCTTT. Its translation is CASSLGWGQVKREAFF.

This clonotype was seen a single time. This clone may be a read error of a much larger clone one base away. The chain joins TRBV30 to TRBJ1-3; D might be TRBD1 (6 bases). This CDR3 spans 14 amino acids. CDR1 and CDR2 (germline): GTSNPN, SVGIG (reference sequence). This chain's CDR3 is CVWSGQPSGNTIYF. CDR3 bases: TGTGTCTGGAGCGGACAGCCCTCTGGAAACACCATATATTTT.

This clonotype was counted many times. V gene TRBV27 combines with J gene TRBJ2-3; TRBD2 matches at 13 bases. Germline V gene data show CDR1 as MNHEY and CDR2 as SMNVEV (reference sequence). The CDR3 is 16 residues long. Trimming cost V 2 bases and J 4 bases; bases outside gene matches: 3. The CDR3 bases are TGTGCCAGCAGTTTAAGAACTAGCGGGGGGGCAGATACGCAGTATTTT. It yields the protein CASSLRTSGGADTQYF.

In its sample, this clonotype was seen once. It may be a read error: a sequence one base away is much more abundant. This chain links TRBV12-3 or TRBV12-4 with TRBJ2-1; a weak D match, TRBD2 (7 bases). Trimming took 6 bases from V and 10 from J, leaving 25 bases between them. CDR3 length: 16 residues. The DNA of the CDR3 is TGTGCCAGCAGCTTAAACAAGTGGGAGGGGGTAAGGGAGCAGTTCTTC. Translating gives CASSLNKWEGVREQFF.

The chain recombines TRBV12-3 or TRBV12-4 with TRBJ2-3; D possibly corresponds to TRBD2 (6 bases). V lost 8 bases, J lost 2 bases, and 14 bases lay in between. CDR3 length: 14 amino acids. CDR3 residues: CASSTSRPTDTQYF. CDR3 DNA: TGTGCCAGCTCAACTAGCAGGCCCACAGATACGCAGTATTTT.

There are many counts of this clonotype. CDR3 sequence (DNA): TGTGCCAGCATTGGGGTAGATACGCAGTATTTT. This gives the protein CASIGVDTQYF. The J gene is TRBJ2-3, the V gene TRBV6-1, with unresolved D. The V end was cut by 7 bases, the J end by 5 bases, with 7 bases between. Germline V gives CDR1 MNHNS, CDR2 SASEGT. The CDR3 length is 11 residues.

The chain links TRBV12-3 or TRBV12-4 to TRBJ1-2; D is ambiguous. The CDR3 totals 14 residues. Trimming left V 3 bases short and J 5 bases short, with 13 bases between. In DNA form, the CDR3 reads TGTGCCAGCAGTTTGAGGGAGACGGGGTATGGCTACACCTTC. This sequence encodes CASSLRETGYGYTF.